This T cell receptor beta chain was observed in a study of cytomegalovirus exposure and HLA in healthy donors. PCR used 60 Vbeta primers and 13 Jbeta primers. Produced via immunoSEQ multiplex PCR; TCRdb's table is partial and in-frame only. In the table there are some 170,000 clones, 65% to 80% of which are singletons. The CDR3 is 15 residues long. Germline assignment: CDR1 SGHTA and CDR2 FQGNSA. Trimming took 2 bases from V and 2 from J, leaving 10 bases between them. Sequencing input: PBMCs. This rearrangement joins TRBV7-2 to TRBJ1-3; TRBD1 might be the D (5 bases). The TCR comes from a woman in her twenties or thirties in good health and CMV-seronegative. CDR3 protein: CASSLSGGAGNTIYF. For the CDR3, the DNA is TGTGCCAGCAGCTTATCTGGGGGGGCTGGAAACACCATATATTTT.